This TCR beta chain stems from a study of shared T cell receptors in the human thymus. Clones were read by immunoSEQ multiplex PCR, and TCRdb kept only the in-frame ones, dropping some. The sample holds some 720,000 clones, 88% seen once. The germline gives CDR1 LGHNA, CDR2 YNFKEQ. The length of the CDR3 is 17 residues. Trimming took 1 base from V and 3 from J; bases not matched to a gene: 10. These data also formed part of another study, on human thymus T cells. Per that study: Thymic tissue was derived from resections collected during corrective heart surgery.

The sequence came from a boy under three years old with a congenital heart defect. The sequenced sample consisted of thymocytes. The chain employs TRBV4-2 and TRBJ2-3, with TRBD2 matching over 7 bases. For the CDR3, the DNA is TGTGCCAGCAGCCAAGGAGTCGTCGGGAGGAAGACAGATACGCAGTATTTT. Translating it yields CASSQGVVGRKTDTQYF.